A single sample is the source of the 29 T cell receptor beta chains below, sequenced in a study of a mutant IDH1 vaccine in newly diagnosed glioma. As for time point: week 5, during vaccination. A 20-mer mutant IDH1 peptide at 300 ug was injected subcutaneously with topical imiquimod. Their antigens are not known. Sequenced by immunoSEQ multiplex PCR; TCRdb stores in-frame clones only, minus some. The sample shows approximately 39,000 clones, more than 80% of them seen only once. Here the sequenced sample was PBMCs, taken from a glioma patient whose treatment included an IDH1 peptide vaccine. Receptor source: a man between 50 and 59 years old with glioma.

The count of this clone is one. The V call is TRBV2, the J call TRBJ2-5, with TRBD2 matching 11 bases. CDR1 SNHLY and CDR2 FYNNEI come from the germline V gene. The junction had 5 bases not matched to a gene; V was cut back by 7 bases and J by 4 bases. The CDR3 has 14 residues. The CDR3 region is CASNSGGVRETQYF. Here the CDR3 DNA reads TGTGCCAGCAATAGCGGGGGGGTTAGAGAGACCCAGTACTTC.

The chain couples TRBV7-2 to TRBJ2-7, with 10 bases aligning to TRBD2. The V gene's germline CDR1 is SGHTA and CDR2 FQGNSA. This CDR3 region has 15 residues. With 4 bases clipped from V and 9 bases from J, the junction kept 12 bases outside the gene matches. The CDR3 DNA reads TGTGCCAGCAGCTCCCGGACTAGCGGTACGTCGGGGCAGTACTTC. Protein product: CASSSRTSGTSGQYF.

This clone was observed a single time. The V and J genes are TRBV6-5 and TRBJ2-7; D unresolved. CDR3 length equals 11 residues. V was cut by 6 bases and J by 5 bases, with 8 bases left in between. In germline, CDR1 is MNHEY, CDR2 SVGAGI. This CDR3 reads CASRDRNEQYF. DNA for the CDR3: TGTGCCAGCAGGGACCGCAACGAGCAGTACTTC.

The rearrangement joins TRBV14 to TRBJ1-2; tentatively, D is TRBD1 (5 bases). The V gene lost 1 base and the J gene lost 3 bases, with 18 bases spanning the gap. Germline V lookup: CDR1 SGHDN, CDR2 FVKESK. The CDR3 consists of 17 residues. CDR3 amino acids: CASSQAWANKGDYGYTF. CDR3 sequence (DNA): TGTGCCAGCAGCCAAGCCTGGGCCAACAAAGGGGACTATGGCTACACCTTC.

The chain combines TRBV5-6 with TRBJ1-1, with D uncertain. Deletions cut 4 bases from V and 7 bases from J, with 14 bases between. The germline V gene has CDR1 SGHDT and CDR2 YYEEEE. The CDR3 has 13 amino acids. The CDR3 is CASSLLVAGEAFF. CDR3 nucleotides: TGTGCCAGCAGCCTCCTGGTGGCCGGTGAAGCTTTCTTT.

V and J are TRBV25-1 and TRBJ2-1; possibly TRBD1 for D (6 bases). V lost 3 bases, J lost 2 bases, and 11 bases lay in between. The CDR3 runs to 15 residues. Germline CDR1 and CDR2: MGHDK and SYGVNS. CDR3 DNA sequence: TGTGCCAGCAGTGAGGGTGGGGGCGCCTACAATGAGCAGTTCTTC. It specifies CASSEGGGAYNEQFF.

V and J are TRBV18 and TRBJ2-2; TRBD1 might be the D (6 bases). CDR1 and CDR2 (germline): KGHSH, LQKENI. V was shortened by 6 bases and J by 1 base, with 12 bases between the two germline ends. This CDR3 comprises 15 residues. The CDR3 sequence is CASSPSDRNTGELFF. CDR3 DNA: TGTGCCAGCTCCCCATCGGACAGGAACACCGGGGAGCTGTTTTTT.

The genes are TRBV4-1 and TRBJ2-5, with D tentatively TRBD1 (6 bases). This CDR3 spans 15 amino acids. CDR1 is MGHRA and CDR2 is YSYEKL in the germline V gene. Trimming stripped 0 bases from V and 5 bases from J, with 13 bases between. CDR3 in amino acids: CASSQEGDRFETQYF. The DNA for the CDR3 is TGCGCCAGCAGCCAAGAAGGCGACAGGTTTGAGACCCAGTACTTC.

As for this clone: One junction end does not reproduce the germline sequence, and a read error may be involved. This rearrangement joins TRBV5-1 to TRBJ1-1; 9 nucleotides match TRBD1. Germline V CDR1 and CDR2: SGHRS, YFSETQ. The length of the CDR3 is 15 residues. The CDR3 region is CVSSFFDRGGTEAFF. CDR3 sequence (DNA): TGCGTCAGCAGCTTCTTTGACAGGGGGGGCACTGAAGCTTTCTTT.

This clone has a single count. J is TRBJ2-5 and V is TRBV6-6; D is ambiguous. The J call may not be correct, given that the DNA end is closer to TRBJ2-7. The length of the CDR3 is 14 residues. Germline assignment: CDR1 MNHNY and CDR2 SVGAGI (reference sequence). In DNA, the CDR3 is TGTGCCAGCAACTCGGCTACATTGTACTACGAGCAGTACTTC. Its translation is CASNSATLYYEQYF.

This clone is classed as medium-sized (0.01 to 0.1%). V gene TRBV19 combines with J gene TRBJ2-1; 7 bases agree with TRBD2. CDR1 is LNHDA, CDR2 SQIVND, per germline (reference sequence). The CDR3 has 14 residues. V lost 5 bases to trimming and J lost 6 bases; unmatched junction nucleotides: 7. The CDR3 spells CASSELAEANEQFF. As DNA, the CDR3 is TGTGCCAGTAGTGAGCTAGCGGAGGCCAATGAGCAGTTCTTC.

V gene TRBV5-1 combines with J gene TRBJ2-6, with 7 bases lining up with TRBD2. The trim removed 7 bases at V and 2 bases at J, leaving 12 bases unmatched. Per germline, CDR1 SGHRS and CDR2 YFSETQ. The length of the CDR3 is 17 residues. The CDR3 DNA follows: TGCGCCAGCGGCCTTTGGGGGGGGTCTGCTGGGGCCAACGTCCTGACTTTC. Translating gives CASGLWGGSAGANVLTF.

This clone appeared once. The chain employs TRBV5-4 and TRBJ2-7; D not certain. Germline CDR1 is SGHNT and CDR2 is YYREEE (reference sequence). Trimming pared 1 base from V and 3 bases from J, leaving 2 bases between. The CDR3 covers 11 residues. The CDR3 coding sequence is TGTGCCAGCAGCTTGCACTACGAGCAGTACTTC. Translating it yields CASSLHYEQYF.

The chain couples TRBV7-2 to TRBJ2-3, with D hard to call. Trimming took off 5 bases at V and 2 bases at J, with 8 bases between the two ends. CDR1 is SGHTA and CDR2 is FQGNSA in the germline V gene. This CDR3 is 13 amino acids long. Written as DNA, the CDR3 is TGTGCCAGCAGCGACATGTCCACAGATACGCAGTATTTT. Protein product: CASSDMSTDTQYF.

The chain employs TRBV20-1 and TRBJ2-7, with D unresolved. V dropped 0 bases and J dropped 4 bases, with 4 bases sitting between them. The CDR3 is 11 residues long. Germline CDR1 DFQATT, CDR2 SNEGSKA (reference sequence). The CDR3 loop reads CSAREMYEQYF. The CDR3 coding sequence is TGCAGTGCTAGAGAGATGTACGAGCAGTACTTC.

This chain uses TRBV19 with TRBJ2-1; 10 bases align to TRBD2. This CDR3 is 13 amino acids long. CDR1 is LNHDA, CDR2 SQIVND, per germline (reference sequence). J lost 7 bases, V lost 7 bases, and 4 bases had no gene match. CDR3 protein: CASKAGGRNEQFF. The CDR3 nucleotides are TGTGCCAGTAAAGCGGGAGGGAGGAATGAGCAGTTCTTC.

The table lists this clone with a count of one. The CDR3 sequence is CASGASRNEQFF. The CDR3 DNA is TGTGCCAGCGGCGCTAGCCGGAATGAGCAGTTCTTC. V is TRBV25-1 and J is TRBJ2-1, with D maybe TRBD2 (5 bases). Germline-derived CDR1 and CDR2 are MGHDK and SYGVNS. The CDR3 is 12 residues long. The V gene lost 8 bases and the J gene lost 7 bases, with 12 bases spanning the gap.

The chain is built from TRBV6-1 and TRBJ2-3; 7 bases line up with TRBD1. Losses at the gene ends were 4 bases for V and 4 bases for J; bases not matched to a gene: 5. This CDR3 has 14 amino acids. Germline CDR1 MNHNS, CDR2 SASEGT. In DNA, the CDR3 is TGTGCCAGCAGTGCGACAGGGATATCAGATACGCAGTATTTT. Residues: CASSATGISDTQYF.

This chain links TRBV5-1 with TRBJ2-2; D uncertain. Germline-derived CDR1 and CDR2 are SGHRS and YFSETQ. CDR3 length equals 13 residues. V lost 4 bases, J lost 5 bases, and 9 bases lay in between. This CDR3 is CASSRRGTGELFF. CDR3 DNA: TGCGCCAGCAGCAGGAGAGGTACCGGGGAGCTGTTTTTT.

The gene calls are TRBV19 and TRBJ2-3, with D perhaps TRBD1 (6 bases). The length of the CDR3 is 14 residues. From germline, CDR1 is LNHDA and CDR2 SQIVND (reference sequence). V lost 5 bases and J 2 bases, leaving 11 bases between the germline ends. CDR3 protein: CASSWAGDTDTQYF. The CDR3 region has the DNA TGTGCCAGTAGTTGGGCAGGGGACACAGATACGCAGTATTTT.

V is TRBV5-1 and J is TRBJ2-3, with D hard to call. Germline V lookup: CDR1 SGHRS, CDR2 YFSETQ. Deletions cut 0 bases from V and 1 base from J, with 15 bases between. The CDR3 consists of 17 residues. Written as DNA, the CDR3 is TGCGCCAGCAGCTTGGAACTGGGCCCGGTGGGCACAGATACGCAGTATTTT. Its translation: CASSLELGPVGTDTQYF.

The rearrangement joins TRBV7-9 to TRBJ2-1; D is uncertain. The CDR3 consists of 13 residues. Germline V lookup: CDR1 SEHNR, CDR2 FQNEAQ (reference sequence). The V gene lost 5 bases and the J gene lost 6 bases, with 11 bases spanning the gap. The CDR3 coding sequence is TGTGCCAGCAGCCCAGACGGGTTCAATGAGCAGTTCTTC. Its translation: CASSPDGFNEQFF.

This clone has just a few counts. The rearrangement links TRBV4-1 to TRBJ1-5; 7 bases match TRBD1. This CDR3 spans 15 amino acids. Germline-derived CDR1 and CDR2 are MGHRA and YSYEKL. The junction had 9 bases not matched to a gene; V was cut back by 4 bases and J by 6 bases. The CDR3 DNA is TGCGCCAGCAGCCTTAGTAGAGGGGGCGGTCAGCCCCAGCATTTT. This codes for CASSLSRGGGQPQHF.

This chain uses TRBV19 with TRBJ1-6; D perhaps matches TRBD1 (6 bases). Trimming cost V 6 bases and J 9 bases, with 15 bases left between them. The CDR3 contains 14 residues. The germline CDR1 and CDR2 sequences are LNHDA and SQIVND (reference sequence). CDR3: CASRDHRDGSPLHF. For the CDR3, the DNA is TGTGCCAGTAGGGACCACAGGGACGGTTCACCCCTCCACTTT.

V is TRBV6-5 and J is TRBJ2-7, with D possibly matching TRBD2 (5 bases). Between the trimmed V and J ends, which lost 6 bases and 3 bases, there was a span of 18 bases. The CDR3 runs 15 residues. Looked up from germline, CDR1 is MNHEY and CDR2 is SVGAGI. The CDR3 spells CASSQLGRSHYEQYF. The CDR3 DNA sequence: TGTGCCAGCAGCCAACTAGGACGATCACACTACGAGCAGTACTTC.

V is TRBV25-1 and J is TRBJ1-1; the match to TRBD1 covers 9 bases. Germline CDR1 and CDR2: MGHDK and SYGVNS. Germline trimming cut 4 bases from V and 4 bases from J; bases unmatched to any gene: 10. This CDR3 has 16 amino acids. CDR3 DNA: TGTGCCAGCAGTGCTAACTTGGGGACAGGGAGCACTGAAGCTTTCTTT. It codes for CASSANLGTGSTEAFF. The full variable domain, with the rest looked up from reference TRBV25-1 and TRBJ1-1, is EADIYQTPRYLVIGTGKKITLECSQTMGHDKMYWYQQDPGMELHLIHYSYGVNSTEKGDLSSESTVSRIRTEHFPLTLESARPSHTSQYLCASSANLGTGSTEAFFGQGTRLTVV.

The V gene is TRBV7-2, the J gene TRBJ1-5; 9 nucleotides agree with TRBD1. The CDR3 extends over 16 amino acids. The germline V gene has CDR1 SGHTA and CDR2 FQGNSA. Germline trimming cut 1 base from V and 4 bases from J; bases unmatched to any gene: 5. The CDR3 spells CASSLEAGTGNQPQHF. CDR3 nucleotides: TGTGCCAGCAGCTTAGAAGCAGGGACAGGGAATCAGCCCCAGCATTTT.

The chain combines TRBV5-6 with TRBJ1-2; D ambiguous. The CDR3 totals 15 residues. V was pared by 3 bases and J by 2 bases, with 14 bases between. CDR1 is SGHDT, CDR2 YYEEEE, per germline. In DNA, the CDR3 is TGTGCCAGCAGCTCTATTACAGTACCGAACTATGGCTACACCTTC. This sequence encodes CASSSITVPNYGYTF.

The rearrangement joins TRBV6-5 to TRBJ2-3, with D perhaps assigned TRBD1 or TRBD2 (7 bases each). V gave up 8 bases and J gave up 5 bases, with 20 bases separating them. Germline CDR1 reads MNHEY; CDR2 reads SVGAGI. The CDR3 covers 15 residues. The chain's CDR3 is CASGRGDRAVDTQYF. CDR3 in DNA: TGTGCCAGCGGGAGGGGAGACAGGGCCGTAGATACGCAGTATTTT.